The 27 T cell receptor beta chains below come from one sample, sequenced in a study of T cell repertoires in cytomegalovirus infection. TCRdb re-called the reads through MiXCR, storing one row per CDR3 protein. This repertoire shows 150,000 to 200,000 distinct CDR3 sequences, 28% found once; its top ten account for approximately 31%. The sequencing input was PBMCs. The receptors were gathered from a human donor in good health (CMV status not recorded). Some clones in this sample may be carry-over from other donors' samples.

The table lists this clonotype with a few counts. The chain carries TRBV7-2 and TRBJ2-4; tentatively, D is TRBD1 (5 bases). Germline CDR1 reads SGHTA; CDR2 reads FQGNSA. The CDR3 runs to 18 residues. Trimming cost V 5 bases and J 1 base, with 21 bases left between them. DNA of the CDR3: TGTGCCAGCAGCCCCACCCTTACCAGGGTATTTGCCAAAAACATTCAGTACTTC. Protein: CASSPTLTRVFAKNIQYF. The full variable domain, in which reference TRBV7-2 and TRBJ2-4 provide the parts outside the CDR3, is GAGVSQSPSNKVTEKGKDVELRCDPISGHTALYWYRQSLGQGLEFLIYFQGNSAPDKSGLPSDRFSAERTGGSVSTLTIQRTQQEDSAVYLCASSPTLTRVFAKNIQYFGAGTRLSVL.

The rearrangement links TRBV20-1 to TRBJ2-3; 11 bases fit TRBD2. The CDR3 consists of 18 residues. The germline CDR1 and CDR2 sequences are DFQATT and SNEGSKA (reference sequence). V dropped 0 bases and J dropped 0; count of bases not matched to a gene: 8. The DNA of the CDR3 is TGCAGTGCTAGAGATCGGGTAGCGGGGGGGCCGAGCACAGATACGCAGTATTTT. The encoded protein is CSARDRVAGGPSTDTQYF.

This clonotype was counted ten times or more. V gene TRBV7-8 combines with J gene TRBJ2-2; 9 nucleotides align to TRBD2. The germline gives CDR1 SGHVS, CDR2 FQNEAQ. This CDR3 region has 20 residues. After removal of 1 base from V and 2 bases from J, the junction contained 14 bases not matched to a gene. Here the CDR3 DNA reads TGTGCCAGCAGCTTAGTGGTTTGGAGCGGGGGGCCCTCCAACACCGGGGAGCTGTTTTTT. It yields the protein CASSLVVWSGGPSNTGELFF.

CDR3 DNA: TGTGCCAGTAGTATCGACAGGGTTTTGAACACTGAAGCTTTCTTT. Its translation is CASSIDRVLNTEAFF. The V call is TRBV19, the J call TRBJ1-1, with 7 bases fitting TRBD1. J lost 0 bases, V lost 3 bases, and 4 bases had no gene match. Germline V lookup: CDR1 LNHDA, CDR2 SQIVND (reference sequence). This CDR3 is built from 15 residues.

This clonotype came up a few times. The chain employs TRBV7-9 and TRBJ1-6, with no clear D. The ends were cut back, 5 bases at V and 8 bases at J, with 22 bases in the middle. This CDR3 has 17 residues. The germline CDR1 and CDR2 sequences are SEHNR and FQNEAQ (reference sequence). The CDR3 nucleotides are TGTGCCAGCAGCCTATTAAAATTCGGGATAGAGGATTCACCCCTCCACTTT. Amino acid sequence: CASSLLKFGIEDSPLHF.

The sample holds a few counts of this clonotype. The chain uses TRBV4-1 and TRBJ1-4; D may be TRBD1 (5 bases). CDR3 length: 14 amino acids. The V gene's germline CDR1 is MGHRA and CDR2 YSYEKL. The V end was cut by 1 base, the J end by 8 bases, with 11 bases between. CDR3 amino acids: CASSQGGGYEKLFF. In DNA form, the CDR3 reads TGCGCCAGCAGCCAAGGCGGGGGGTACGAAAAACTGTTTTTT.

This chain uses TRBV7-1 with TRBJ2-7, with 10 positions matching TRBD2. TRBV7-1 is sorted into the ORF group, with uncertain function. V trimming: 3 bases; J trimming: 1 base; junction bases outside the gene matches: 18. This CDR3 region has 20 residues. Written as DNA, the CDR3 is TGTGCCAGCAGCTCGTGGGGGGGGATGGCTAGCGGGGGCCAATCCTACGAGCAGTACTTC. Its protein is CASSSWGGMASGGQSYEQYF.

CDR3 nucleotide sequence: TGTGCCAGCAGCATGGCGCAGAGCTACGAGCAGTACTTC. It encodes CASSMAQSYEQYF. The rearrangement links TRBV12-3 or TRBV12-4 to TRBJ2-7; D is ambiguous. The CDR3 sequence is 13 residues long. V was cut by 6 bases and J by 3 bases, with 12 bases left in between.

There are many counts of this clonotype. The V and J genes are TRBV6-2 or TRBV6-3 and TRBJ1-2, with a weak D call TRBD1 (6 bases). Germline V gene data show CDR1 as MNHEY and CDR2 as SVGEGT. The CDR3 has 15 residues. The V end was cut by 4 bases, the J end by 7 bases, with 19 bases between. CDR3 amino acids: CASSFNSRGSGGYTF. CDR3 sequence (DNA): TGTGCCAGCAGTTTCAATTCCAGGGGTTCCGGTGGCTACACCTTC.

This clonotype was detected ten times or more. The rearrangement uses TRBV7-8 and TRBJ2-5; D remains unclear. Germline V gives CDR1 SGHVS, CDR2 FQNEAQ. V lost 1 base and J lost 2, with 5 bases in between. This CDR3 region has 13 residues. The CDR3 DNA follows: TGTGCCAGCAGCTTAGGGCAGCAAGAGACCCAGTACTTC. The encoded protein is CASSLGQQETQYF. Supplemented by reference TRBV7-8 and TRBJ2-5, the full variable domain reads GAGVSQSPRYKVAKRGQDVALRCDPISGHVSLFWYQQALGQGPEFLTYFQNEAQLDKSGLPSDRFFAERPEGSVSTLKIQRTQQEDSAVYLCASSLGQQETQYFGPGTRLLVL.

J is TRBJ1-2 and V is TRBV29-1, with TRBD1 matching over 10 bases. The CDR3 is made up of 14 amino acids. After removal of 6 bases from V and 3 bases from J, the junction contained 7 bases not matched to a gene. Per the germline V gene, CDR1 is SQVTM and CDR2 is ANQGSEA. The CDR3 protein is CSVKKTGGDYGYTF. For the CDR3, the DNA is TGCAGCGTCAAAAAGACAGGGGGCGACTATGGCTACACCTTC.

CDR3 residues: CASSRGWGGRDTEAFF. The CDR3 DNA reads as TGCGCCAGCAGCCGCGGCTGGGGGGGCCGGGACACTGAAGCTTTCTTT. The V gene is TRBV5-1, the J gene TRBJ1-1, with TRBD1 as a possible D gene (6 bases). CDR3 length: 16 amino acids. CDR1 is SGHRS and CDR2 is YFSETQ in the germline V gene. The V end lost 4 bases, the J end lost 3 bases, and 19 bases lay between the germline ends.

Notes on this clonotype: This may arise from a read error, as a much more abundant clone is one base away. The CDR3 DNA follows: TGTGCCAGCAGCTTGGGAGGGAGAGCCTATGGCTACACCTTC. This encodes CASSLGGRAYGYTF. The chain carries TRBV5-5 and TRBJ1-2; D uncertain. Germline CDR1 SGHKS, CDR2 YYEKEE (reference sequence). The CDR3 covers 14 residues. Trimming pared 0 bases from V and 4 bases from J, leaving 10 bases between.

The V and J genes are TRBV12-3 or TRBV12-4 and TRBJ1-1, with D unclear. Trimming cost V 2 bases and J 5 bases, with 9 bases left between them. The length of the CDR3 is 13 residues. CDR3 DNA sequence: TGTGCCAGCAGTTTACTCGTCCGGACTGAAGCTTTCTTT. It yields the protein CASSLLVRTEAFF.

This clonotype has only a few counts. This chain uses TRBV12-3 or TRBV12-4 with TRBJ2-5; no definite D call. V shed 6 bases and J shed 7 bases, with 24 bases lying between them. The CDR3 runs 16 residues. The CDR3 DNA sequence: TGTGCCAGCAGCTCCGGCATGACAAGGCCAAGGGCGACCCAGTACTTC. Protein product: CASSSGMTRPRATQYF.

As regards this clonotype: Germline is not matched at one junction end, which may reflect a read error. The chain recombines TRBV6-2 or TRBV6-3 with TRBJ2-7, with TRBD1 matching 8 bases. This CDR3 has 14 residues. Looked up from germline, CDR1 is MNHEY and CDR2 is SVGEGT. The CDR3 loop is CASRRTGISHEQYF. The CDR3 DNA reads TGTGCCAGCAGAAGGACAGGGATCTCCCACGAGCAGTACTTC.

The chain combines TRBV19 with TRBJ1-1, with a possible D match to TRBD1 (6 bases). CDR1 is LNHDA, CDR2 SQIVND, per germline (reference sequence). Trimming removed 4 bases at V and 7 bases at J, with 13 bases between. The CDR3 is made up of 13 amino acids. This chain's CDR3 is CASSRDLDSEAFF. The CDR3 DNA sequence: TGTGCCAGTAGTAGAGATCTGGACAGTGAAGCTTTCTTT.

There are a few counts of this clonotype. The CDR3 sequence: CASSMTFRGAKGDNEQFF. The DNA of the CDR3 is TGTGCCAGTAGTATGACCTTTCGCGGGGCGAAAGGGGACAATGAGCAGTTCTTC. The chain recombines TRBV19 with TRBJ2-1; tentatively, D is TRBD2 (6 bases). V lost 3 bases and J lost 5, with 23 bases in between. The CDR3 runs to 18 residues. Germline CDR1 LNHDA, CDR2 SQIVND (reference sequence).

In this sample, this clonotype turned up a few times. CDR3 amino acids: CASSWTLGGRRSTGELFF. CDR3 in DNA: TGTGCCAGCAGTTGGACCCTAGGGGGGCGAAGAAGCACCGGGGAGCTGTTTTTT. The chain recombines TRBV2 with TRBJ2-2; D tentatively fits TRBD1 or TRBD2 (6 bases each). V lost 5 bases, J lost 4 bases, and 23 bases lay in between. There are 18 residues in the CDR3. Germline V CDR1 and CDR2: SNHLY, FYNNEI.

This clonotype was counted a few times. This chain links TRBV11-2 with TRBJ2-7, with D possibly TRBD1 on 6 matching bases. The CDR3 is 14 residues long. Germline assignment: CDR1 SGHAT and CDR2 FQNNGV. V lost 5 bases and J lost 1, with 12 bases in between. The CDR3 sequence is CASSTRTASYEQYF. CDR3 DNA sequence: TGTGCCAGCAGCACCAGGACAGCGTCCTACGAGCAGTACTTC.

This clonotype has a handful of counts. This CDR3 is CASAPAGTNEKLFF. DNA for the CDR3: TGTGCCAGCGCCCCAGCAGGGACAAATGAAAAACTGTTTTTT. This chain links TRBV25-1 with TRBJ1-4, with D perhaps TRBD1 (6 bases). CDR1 and CDR2 (germline): MGHDK, SYGVNS. V gave up 8 bases and J gave up 5 bases, with 15 bases separating them. The CDR3 covers 14 residues.

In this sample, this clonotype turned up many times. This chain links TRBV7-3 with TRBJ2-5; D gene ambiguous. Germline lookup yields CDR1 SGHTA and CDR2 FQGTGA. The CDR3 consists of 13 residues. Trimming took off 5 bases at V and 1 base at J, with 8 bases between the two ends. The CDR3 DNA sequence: TGTGCCAGCAGCCCGAGCCCCCAAGAGACCCAGTACTTC. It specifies CASSPSPQETQYF.

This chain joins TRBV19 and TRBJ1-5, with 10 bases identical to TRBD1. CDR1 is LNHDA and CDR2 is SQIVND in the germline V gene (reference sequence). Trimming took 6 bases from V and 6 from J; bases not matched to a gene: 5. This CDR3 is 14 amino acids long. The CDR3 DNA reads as TGTGCCAGTAGAGGGACAGGGGATTTTCAGCCCCAGCATTTT. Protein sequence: CASRGTGDFQPQHF.

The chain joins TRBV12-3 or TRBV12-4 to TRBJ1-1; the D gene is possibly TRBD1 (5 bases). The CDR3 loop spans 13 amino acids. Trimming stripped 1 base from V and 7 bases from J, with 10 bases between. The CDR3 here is CASSLGGGFEAFF. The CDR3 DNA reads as TGTGCCAGCAGTTTAGGCGGGGGATTTGAAGCTTTCTTT.

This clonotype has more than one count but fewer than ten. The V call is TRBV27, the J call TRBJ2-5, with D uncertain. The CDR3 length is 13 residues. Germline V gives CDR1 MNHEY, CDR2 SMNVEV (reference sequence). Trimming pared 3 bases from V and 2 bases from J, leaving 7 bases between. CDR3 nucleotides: TGTGCCAGCAGTTTTTTGTTTCAAGAGACCCAGTACTTC. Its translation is CASSFLFQETQYF.

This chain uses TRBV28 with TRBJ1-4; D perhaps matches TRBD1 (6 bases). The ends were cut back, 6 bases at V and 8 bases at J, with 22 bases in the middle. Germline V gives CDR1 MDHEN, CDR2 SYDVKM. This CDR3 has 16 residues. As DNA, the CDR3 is TGTGCCAGCAGCCTTTCCTCTCCTGGGGGGCAGGAAAAACTGTTTTTT. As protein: CASSLSSPGGQEKLFF.

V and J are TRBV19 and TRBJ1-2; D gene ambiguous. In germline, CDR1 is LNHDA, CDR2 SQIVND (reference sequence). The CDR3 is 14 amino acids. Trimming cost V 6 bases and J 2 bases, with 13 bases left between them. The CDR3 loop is CASRARDVNYGYTF. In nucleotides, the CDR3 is TGTGCCAGTAGGGCCCGGGATGTCAACTATGGCTACACCTTC. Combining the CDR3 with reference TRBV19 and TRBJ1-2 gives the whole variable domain DGGITQSPKYLFRKEGQNVTLSCEQNLNHDAMYWYRQDPGQGLRLIYYSQIVNDFQKGDIAEGYSVSREKKESFPLTVTSAQKNPTAFYLCASRARDVNYGYTFGSGTRLTVV.